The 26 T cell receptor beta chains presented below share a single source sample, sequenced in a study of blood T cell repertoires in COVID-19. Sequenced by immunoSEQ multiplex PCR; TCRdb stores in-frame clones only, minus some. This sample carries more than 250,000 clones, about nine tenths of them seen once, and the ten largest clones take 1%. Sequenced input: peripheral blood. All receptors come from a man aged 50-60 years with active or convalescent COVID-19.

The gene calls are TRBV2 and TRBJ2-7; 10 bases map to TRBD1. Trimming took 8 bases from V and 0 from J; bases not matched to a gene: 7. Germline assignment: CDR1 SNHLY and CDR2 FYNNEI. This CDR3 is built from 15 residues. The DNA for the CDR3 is TGTGCCAGCGTCCGGGACAGGGGTTACTCCTACGAGCAGTACTTC. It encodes CASVRDRGYSYEQYF.

CDR3 amino acids: CASDRGGPYSNQPQHF. As DNA, the CDR3 is TGTGCCAGCGACAGGGGCGGGCCTTATAGCAATCAGCCCCAGCATTTT. The chain employs TRBV7-9 and TRBJ1-5, with 8 bases fitting TRBD1. The CDR3 runs 16 residues. The V gene's germline CDR1 is SEHNR and CDR2 FQNEAQ (reference sequence). Trimming cost V 8 bases and J 0 bases; bases outside gene matches: 9.

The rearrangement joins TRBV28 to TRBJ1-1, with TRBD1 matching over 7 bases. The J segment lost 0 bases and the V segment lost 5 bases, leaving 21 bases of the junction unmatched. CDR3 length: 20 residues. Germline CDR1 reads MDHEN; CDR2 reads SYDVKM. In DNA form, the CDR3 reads TGTGCCAGCAGTCCCTTGCGAGGGACAGTATTAAGCTTAATGAACACTGAAGCTTTCTTT. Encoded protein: CASSPLRGTVLSLMNTEAFF.

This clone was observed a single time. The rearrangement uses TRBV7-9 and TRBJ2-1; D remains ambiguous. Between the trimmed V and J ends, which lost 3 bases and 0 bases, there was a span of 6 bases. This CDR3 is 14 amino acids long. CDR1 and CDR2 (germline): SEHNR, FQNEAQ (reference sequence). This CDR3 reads CASSFSSSYNEQFF. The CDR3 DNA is TGTGCCAGCAGCTTTTCTAGCTCCTACAATGAGCAGTTCTTC.

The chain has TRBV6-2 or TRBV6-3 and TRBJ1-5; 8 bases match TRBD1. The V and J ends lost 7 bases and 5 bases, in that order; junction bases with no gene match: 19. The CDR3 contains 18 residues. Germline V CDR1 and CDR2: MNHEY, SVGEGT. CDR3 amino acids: CASTPSPDRGALDQPQHF. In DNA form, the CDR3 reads TGTGCCAGCACCCCCAGCCCCGACAGGGGAGCTCTTGATCAGCCCCAGCATTTT.

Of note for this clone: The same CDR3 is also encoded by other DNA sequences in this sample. CDR3 residues: CASSLSDRQETQYF. In DNA form, the CDR3 reads TGTGCCAGCAGTTTATCCGACAGACAAGAGACCCAGTACTTC. J is TRBJ2-5 and V is TRBV27; TRBD1 is a possible D gene (5 bases). The germline V gene has CDR1 MNHEY and CDR2 SMNVEV (reference sequence). The germline V and J ends were trimmed by 0 bases and 2 bases, with 7 bases remaining between them. This CDR3 spans 14 amino acids.

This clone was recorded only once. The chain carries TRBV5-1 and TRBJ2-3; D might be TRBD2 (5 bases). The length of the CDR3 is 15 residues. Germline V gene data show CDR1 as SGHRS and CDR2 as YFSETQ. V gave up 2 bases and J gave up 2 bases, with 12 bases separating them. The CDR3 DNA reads TGCGCCAGCAGCTTCCGGGAACCAATCACAGATACGCAGTATTTT. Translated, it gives CASSFREPITDTQYF. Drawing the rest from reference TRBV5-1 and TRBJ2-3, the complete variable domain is KAGVTQTPRYLIKTRGQQVTLSCSPISGHRSVSWYQQTPGQGLQFLFEYFSETQRNKGNFPGRFSGRQFSNSRSEMNVSTLELGDSALYLCASSFREPITDTQYFGPGTRLTVL.

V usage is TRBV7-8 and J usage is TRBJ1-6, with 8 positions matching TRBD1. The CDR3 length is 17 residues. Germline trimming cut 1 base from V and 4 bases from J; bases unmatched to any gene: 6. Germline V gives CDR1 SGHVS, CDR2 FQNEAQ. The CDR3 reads CASSLVAGGSYNSPLHF. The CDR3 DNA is TGTGCCAGCAGCTTAGTCGCAGGGGGCTCGTATAATTCACCCCTCCACTTT.

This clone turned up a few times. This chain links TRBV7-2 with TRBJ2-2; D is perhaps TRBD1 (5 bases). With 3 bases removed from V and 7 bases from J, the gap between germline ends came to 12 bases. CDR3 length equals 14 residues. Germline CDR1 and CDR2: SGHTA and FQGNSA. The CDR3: CASSFKGRGGELFF. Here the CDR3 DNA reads TGTGCCAGCAGCTTTAAGGGGCGAGGCGGGGAGCTGTTTTTT.

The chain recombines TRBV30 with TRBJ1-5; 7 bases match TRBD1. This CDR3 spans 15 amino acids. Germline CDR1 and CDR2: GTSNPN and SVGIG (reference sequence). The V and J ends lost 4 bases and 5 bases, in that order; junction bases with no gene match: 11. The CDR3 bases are TGTGCCTGGACTGCGACGGGACAGAGGGATCAGCCCCAGCATTTT. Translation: CAWTATGQRDQPQHF.

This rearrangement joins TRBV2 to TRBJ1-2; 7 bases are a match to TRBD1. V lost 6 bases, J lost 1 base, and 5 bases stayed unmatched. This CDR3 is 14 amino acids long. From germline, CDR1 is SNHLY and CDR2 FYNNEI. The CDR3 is CASSQNRGNYGYTF. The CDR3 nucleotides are TGTGCCAGCAGCCAAAACAGGGGTAACTATGGCTACACCTTC.

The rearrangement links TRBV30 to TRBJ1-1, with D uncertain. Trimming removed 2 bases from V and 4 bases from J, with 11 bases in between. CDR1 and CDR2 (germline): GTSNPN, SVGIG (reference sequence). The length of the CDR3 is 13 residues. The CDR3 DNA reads TGTGCCTGGAGTCTGGACTCGGGCACTGAAGCTTTCTTT. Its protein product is CAWSLDSGTEAFF. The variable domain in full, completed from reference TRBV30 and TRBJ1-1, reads SQTIHQWPATLVQPVGSPLSLECTVEGTSNPNLYWYRQAAGRGLQLLFYSVGIGQISSEVPQNLSASRPQDRQFILSSKKLLLSDSGFYLCAWSLDSGTEAFFGQGTRLTVV.

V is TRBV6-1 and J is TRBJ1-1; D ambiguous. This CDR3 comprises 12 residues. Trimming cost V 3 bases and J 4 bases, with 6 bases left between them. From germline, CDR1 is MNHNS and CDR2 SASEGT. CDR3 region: CASSDFGTEAFF. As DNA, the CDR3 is TGTGCCAGCAGTGATTTCGGCACTGAAGCTTTCTTT.

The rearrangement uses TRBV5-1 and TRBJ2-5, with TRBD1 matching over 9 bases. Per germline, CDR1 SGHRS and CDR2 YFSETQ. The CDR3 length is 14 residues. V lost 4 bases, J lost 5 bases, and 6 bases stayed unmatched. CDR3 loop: CASSQGQGMETQYF. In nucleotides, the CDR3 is TGCGCCAGCAGCCAGGGACAGGGTATGGAGACCCAGTACTTC.

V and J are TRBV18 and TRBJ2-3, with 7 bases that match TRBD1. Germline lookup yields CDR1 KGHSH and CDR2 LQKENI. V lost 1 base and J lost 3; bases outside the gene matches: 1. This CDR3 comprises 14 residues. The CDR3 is CASSPRDRTDTQYF. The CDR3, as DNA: TGTGCCAGCTCACCACGGGACAGAACAGATACGCAGTATTTT.

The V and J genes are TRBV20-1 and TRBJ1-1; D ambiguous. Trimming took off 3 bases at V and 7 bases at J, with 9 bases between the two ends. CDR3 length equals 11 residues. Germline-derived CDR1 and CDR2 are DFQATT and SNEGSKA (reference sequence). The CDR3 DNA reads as TGCAGTGCTAGCTCTGACTATGAAGCTTTCTTT. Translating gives CSASSDYEAFF.

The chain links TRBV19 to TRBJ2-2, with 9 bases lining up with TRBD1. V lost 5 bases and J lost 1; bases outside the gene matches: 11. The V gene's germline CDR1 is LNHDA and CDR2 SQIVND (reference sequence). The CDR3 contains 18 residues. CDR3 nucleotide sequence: TGTGCCAGTAGTCCTTGGGACAGGGCCCGACGGAACACCGGGGAGCTGTTTTTT. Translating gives CASSPWDRARRNTGELFF.

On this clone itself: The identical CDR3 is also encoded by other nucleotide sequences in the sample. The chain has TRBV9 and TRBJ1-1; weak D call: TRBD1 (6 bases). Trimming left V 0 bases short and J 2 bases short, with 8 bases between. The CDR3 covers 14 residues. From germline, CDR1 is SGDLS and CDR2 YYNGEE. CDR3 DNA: TGTGCCAGCAGCGTAGGGGGGCCAAACACTGAAGCTTTCTTT. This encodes CASSVGGPNTEAFF.

The CDR3 protein is CASSLLVGGSYNEQFF. DNA of the CDR3: TGCGCCAGCAGCCTGCTTGTGGGCGGGTCTTACAATGAGCAGTTCTTC. The rearrangement joins TRBV5-1 to TRBJ2-1; perhaps TRBD2 as D (5 bases). CDR3 length equals 16 residues. The germline V and J ends were trimmed by 4 bases and 4 bases, with 18 bases remaining between them. Germline CDR1 is SGHRS and CDR2 is YFSETQ.

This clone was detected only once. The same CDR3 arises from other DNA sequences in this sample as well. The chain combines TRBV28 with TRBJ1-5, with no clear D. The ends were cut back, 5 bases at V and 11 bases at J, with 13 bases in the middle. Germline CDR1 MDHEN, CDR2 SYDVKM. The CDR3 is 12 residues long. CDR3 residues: CASSALRGTQHF. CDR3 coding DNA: TGTGCCAGCAGTGCCCTCCGAGGAACCCAGCATTTT.

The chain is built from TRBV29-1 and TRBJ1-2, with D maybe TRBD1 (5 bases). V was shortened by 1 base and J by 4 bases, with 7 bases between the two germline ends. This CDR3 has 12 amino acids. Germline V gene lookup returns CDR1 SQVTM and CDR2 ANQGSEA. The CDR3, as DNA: TGCAGCGTTGAAGGGGGACTCTATGGCTACACCTTC. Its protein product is CSVEGGLYGYTF. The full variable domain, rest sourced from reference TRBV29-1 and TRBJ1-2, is SAVISQKPSRDICQRGTSLTIQCQVDSQVTMMFWYRQQPGQSLTLIATANQGSEATYESGFVIDKFPISRPNLTFSTLTVSNMSPEDSSIYLCSVEGGLYGYTFGSGTRLTVV.

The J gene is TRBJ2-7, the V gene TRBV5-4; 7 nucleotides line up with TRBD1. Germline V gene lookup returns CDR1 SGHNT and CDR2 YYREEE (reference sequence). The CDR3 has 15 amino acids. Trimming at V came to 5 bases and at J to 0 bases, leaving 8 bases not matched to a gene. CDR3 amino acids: CASRAGTASSYEQYF. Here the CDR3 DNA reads TGTGCCAGCAGAGCCGGGACAGCAAGCTCCTACGAGCAGTACTTC. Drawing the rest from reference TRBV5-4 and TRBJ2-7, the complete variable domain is ETGVTQSPTHLIKTRGQQVTLRCSSQSGHNTVSWYQQALGQGPQFIFQYYREEENGRGNFPPRFSGLQFPNYSSELNVNALELDDSALYLCASRAGTASSYEQYFGPGTRLTVT.

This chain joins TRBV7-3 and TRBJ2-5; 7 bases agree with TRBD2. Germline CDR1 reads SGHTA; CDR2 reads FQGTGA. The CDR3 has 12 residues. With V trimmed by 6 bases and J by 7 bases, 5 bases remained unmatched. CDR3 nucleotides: TGTGCCAGCAGTTCCCCGGGGGGGACCCAGTACTTC. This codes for CASSSPGGTQYF.

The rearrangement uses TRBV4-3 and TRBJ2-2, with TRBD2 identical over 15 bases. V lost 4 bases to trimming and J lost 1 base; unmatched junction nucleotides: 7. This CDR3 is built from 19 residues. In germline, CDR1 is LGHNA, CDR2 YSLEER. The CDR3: CASSRSGLAGGQNTGELFF. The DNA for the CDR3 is TGCGCCAGCAGCCGCTCGGGACTAGCGGGGGGCCAGAACACCGGGGAGCTGTTTTTT.

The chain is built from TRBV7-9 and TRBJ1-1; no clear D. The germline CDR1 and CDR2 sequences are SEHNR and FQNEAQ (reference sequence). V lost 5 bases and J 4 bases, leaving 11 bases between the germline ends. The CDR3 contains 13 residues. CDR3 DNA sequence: TGTGCCAGCAGCCTTATATCGGGCACTGAAGCTTTCTTT. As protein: CASSLISGTEAFF.

For the CDR3, the DNA is TGTGCCAGTACCCGGGCGGGACTAGCGAGGTCGTCAGATACGCAGTATTTT. Encoded protein: CASTRAGLARSSDTQYF. The chain joins TRBV19 to TRBJ2-3, with 10 positions matching TRBD2. The CDR3 extends over 17 amino acids. V shed 7 bases, J shed 4 bases, and the junction held 14 bases outside the gene matches. The germline V gene encodes CDR1 LNHDA and CDR2 SQIVND (reference sequence).